The 23 T cell receptor beta chains given below trace back to one sample, sequenced in a study of T cell responses to AZD1222 COVID-19 vaccine. Only in-frame clones appear in the TCRdb table, and some are missing; sequencing was by immunoSEQ multiplex PCR. The top ten clones hold around 1% of a sample with about 180,000 clones, just under 95% of them seen once. Source: peripheral blood, taken 28 days after the second dose of the MenACWY control vaccine. Every receptor here comes from an adult who received the MenACWY meningococcal vaccine as a control.

The chain links TRBV7-6 to TRBJ2-1; 10 positions agree with TRBD2. CDR1 and CDR2 (germline): SGHVS, FNYEAQ. The CDR3 extends over 15 amino acids. V shed 2 bases, J shed 5 bases, and the junction held 3 bases outside the gene matches. The CDR3 sequence: CASSLYLAGDNEQFF. As DNA, the CDR3 is TGTGCCAGCAGCTTATACCTAGCGGGGGACAATGAGCAGTTCTTC.

This clone was observed a single time. The chain links TRBV11-2 to TRBJ1-1, with 10 bases that match TRBD1. The CDR3 extends over 15 amino acids. V dropped 4 bases and J dropped 4; count of bases not matched to a gene: 6. Germline V CDR1 and CDR2: SGHAT, FQNNGV. Here the CDR3 reads CASSYDRTGGTEAFF. The CDR3 coding sequence is TGTGCCAGCAGCTACGACCGGACAGGGGGCACTGAAGCTTTCTTT.

The rearrangement uses TRBV6-5 and TRBJ1-5; 8 bases map to TRBD1. The CDR3 has 15 residues. V trimming: 5 bases; J trimming: 3 bases; junction bases outside the gene matches: 6. CDR1 and CDR2 (germline): MNHEY, SVGAGI. CDR3 sequence reads: CASSTGTGLNQPQHF. Here the CDR3 DNA reads TGTGCCAGCAGTACCGGGACAGGACTCAATCAGCCCCAGCATTTT.

The rearrangement links TRBV3-1 (or the pseudogene TRBV3-2) to TRBJ1-1; D remains ambiguous. With 2 bases removed from V and 7 bases from J, the gap between germline ends came to 5 bases. Per the germline V gene, CDR1 is LGHDT and CDR2 is YNNKEL (reference sequence). CDR3 length: 11 residues. CDR3 sequence: CASSQKGEAFF. In DNA, the CDR3 is TGTGCCAGCAGCCAAAAAGGTGAAGCTTTCTTT.

This chain links TRBV5-6 with TRBJ1-1; D call uncertain. Germline V lookup: CDR1 SGHDT, CDR2 YYEEEE. V lost 0 bases and J lost 0, with 15 bases in between. The CDR3 runs to 17 residues. This CDR3 reads CASSLVVGGDMNTEAFF. The DNA for the CDR3 is TGTGCCAGCAGCTTGGTTGTTGGTGGGGATATGAACACTGAAGCTTTCTTT. Complete variable domain (other parts from reference TRBV5-6 and TRBJ1-1): DAGVTQSPTHLIKTRGQQVTLRCSPKSGHDTVSWYQQALGQGPQFIFQYYEEEERQRGNFPDRFSGHQFPNYSSELNVNALLLGDSALYLCASSLVVGGDMNTEAFFGQGTRLTVV.

The chain has TRBV18 and TRBJ2-7; D gene ambiguous. Germline V gives CDR1 KGHSH, CDR2 LQKENI. The CDR3 contains 14 residues. V lost 4 bases, J lost 3 bases, and 13 bases lay in between. Here the CDR3 DNA reads TGTGCCAGCTCACGGACCGAGATACGCTACGAGCAGTACTTC. It is translated as CASSRTEIRYEQYF.

The rearrangement joins TRBV19 to TRBJ2-6, with no clear D. Germline V gene lookup returns CDR1 LNHDA and CDR2 SQIVND (reference sequence). CDR3 length: 15 amino acids. V lost 10 bases and J lost 2, with 15 bases in between. In DNA, the CDR3 is TGTGCCACACGAGGTGGGGTCACTGGGGCCAACGTCCTGACTTTC. Translated: CATRGGVTGANVLTF.

This chain uses TRBV19 with TRBJ2-3; D is undetermined. Germline V gives CDR1 LNHDA, CDR2 SQIVND (reference sequence). This CDR3 region has 14 residues. Trimming cost V 11 bases and J 3 bases, with 18 bases left between them. The CDR3 sequence is CAVSTVDGTDTQYF. Written as DNA, the CDR3 is TGTGCCGTATCTACAGTGGACGGGACAGATACGCAGTATTTT.

This chain connects TRBV27 to TRBJ1-4, with 7 nucleotides matching TRBD1. V lost 2 bases and J lost 7; bases outside the gene matches: 4. The germline gives CDR1 MNHEY, CDR2 SMNVEV (reference sequence). The CDR3 loop spans 14 amino acids. CDR3 nucleotides: TGTGCCAGCAGTTTAGCAGGGGGATTTGAAAAACTGTTTTTT. It specifies CASSLAGGFEKLFF.

The V and J genes are TRBV18 and TRBJ1-1; a possible D gene is TRBD1 (6 bases). Germline V gene sequence: CDR1 KGHSH, CDR2 LQKENI. The germline V and J ends were trimmed by 3 bases and 6 bases, with 17 bases remaining between them. The CDR3 has 15 residues. CDR3 region: CASSPTVQGPSEAFF. CDR3 DNA: TGTGCCAGCTCACCGACGGTACAGGGCCCGTCTGAAGCTTTCTTT.

The chain joins TRBV6-4 to TRBJ1-1; TRBD1 might be the D (5 bases). V lost 8 bases, J lost 1 base, and 11 bases lay in between. CDR3 length: 13 residues. Germline CDR1 reads MRHNA; CDR2 reads SNTAGT. The CDR3 DNA follows: TGTGCCAGCGGGCGGGGACCGAACACTGAAGCTTTCTTT. Protein: CASGRGPNTEAFF.

The count of this clone is one. The chain joins TRBV7-9 to TRBJ2-1, with D possibly called TRBD1 or TRBD2 (6 bases each). The CDR3 loop spans 13 amino acids. Trimming left V 6 bases short and J 9 bases short, with 15 bases between. CDR1 is SEHNR and CDR2 is FQNEAQ in the germline V gene (reference sequence). The CDR3 bases are TGTGCCAGCAGGGAGACGGGGGCCGGTGAGCAGTTCTTC. Translated: CASRETGAGEQFF.

The chain combines TRBV5-4 with TRBJ2-5; no clear D. The CDR3 loop spans 17 amino acids. Germline V CDR1 and CDR2: SGHNT, YYREEE (reference sequence). Between the trimmed V and J ends, which lost 4 bases and 2 bases, there was a span of 21 bases. Written as DNA, the CDR3 is TGTGCCAGCAGCAGAGATCTGGCGGTGAAGGTTCAAGAGACCCAGTACTTC. This encodes CASSRDLAVKVQETQYF.

This rearrangement joins TRBV18 to TRBJ1-2; D not certain. This CDR3 is built from 13 residues. Germline V gene lookup returns CDR1 KGHSH and CDR2 LQKENI. V was pared by 2 bases and J by 7 bases, with 11 bases between. For the CDR3, the DNA is TGTGCCAGCTCACCAGGAAGGACGGGTGGCTACACCTTC. Amino acid sequence: CASSPGRTGGYTF.

The rearrangement uses TRBV27 and TRBJ2-1; D gene uncertain. CDR1 and CDR2 from the germline V gene are MNHEY and SMNVEV (reference sequence). CDR3 length equals 13 residues. Trimming shortened V by 5 bases and J by 7 bases, and 12 bases separated the two germline ends. Written as DNA, the CDR3 is TGTGCCAGCAGTCCTCCTCGGCGGAATGAGCAGTTCTTC. Residues: CASSPPRRNEQFF.

V usage is TRBV5-1 and J usage is TRBJ2-5; 7 nucleotides agree with TRBD2. This CDR3 is 16 amino acids long. The germline gives CDR1 SGHRS, CDR2 YFSETQ. J was trimmed by 4 bases and V by 4 bases; bases with no gene match: 13. CDR3 sequence (DNA): TGCGCCAGCAGCGGAGCCGGGACTAAGGGTAGAGAGACCCAGTACTTC. Residues: CASSGAGTKGRETQYF. The full variable domain, its missing parts supplied by reference TRBV5-1 and TRBJ2-5, is KAGVTQTPRYLIKTRGQQVTLSCSPISGHRSVSWYQQTPGQGLQFLFEYFSETQRNKGNFPGRFSGRQFSNSRSEMNVSTLELGDSALYLCASSGAGTKGRETQYFGPGTRLLVL.

This sequence joins TRBV30 and TRBJ1-5; tentative D call: TRBD1 (5 bases). This CDR3 is 13 amino acids long. Germline V gives CDR1 GTSNPN, CDR2 SVGIG (reference sequence). The V gene lost 4 bases and the J gene lost 3 bases, with 10 bases spanning the gap. The CDR3 spells CAWTQGPNQPQHF. CDR3 sequence (DNA): TGTGCCTGGACCCAGGGACCCAATCAGCCCCAGCATTTT.

V gene TRBV24-1 combines with J gene TRBJ2-2; no reliable D call. V gave up 3 bases and J gave up 8 bases, with 6 bases separating them. The CDR3 runs 12 residues. CDR1 and CDR2 from the germline V gene are KGHDR and SFDVKD. This chain's CDR3 is CATSDVIGELFF. The CDR3 region has the DNA TGTGCCACCAGTGATGTGATAGGGGAGCTGTTTTTT.

The chain has TRBV2 and TRBJ1-2; D call uncertain. The ends were cut back, 0 bases at V and 4 bases at J, with 6 bases in the middle. The CDR3 spans 13 residues. Per the germline V gene, CDR1 is SNHLY and CDR2 is FYNNEI. DNA for the CDR3: TGTGCCAGCAGTGAAGCAACAGTCTATGGCTACACCTTC. Translated, it gives CASSEATVYGYTF.

The V gene is TRBV7-2, the J gene TRBJ1-5, with D hard to call. CDR1 is SGHTA, CDR2 FQGNSA, per germline. V was pared by 0 bases and J by 0 bases, with 6 bases between. CDR3 length: 15 residues. The CDR3 coding sequence is TGTGCCAGCAGCTTAGCTTGGGGTAGCAATCAGCCCCAGCATTTT. Translated: CASSLAWGSNQPQHF.

V and J are TRBV29-1 and TRBJ1-4, with 8 bases that match TRBD1. The J segment lost 6 bases and the V segment lost 6 bases, leaving 6 bases of the junction unmatched. The CDR3 has 13 amino acids. The V gene's germline CDR1 is SQVTM and CDR2 ANQGSEA. The CDR3 is CSVLQGVYEKLFF. DNA for the CDR3: TGCAGCGTGCTACAGGGGGTTTATGAAAAACTGTTTTTT.

The rearrangement joins TRBV24-1 to TRBJ1-1; D is perhaps TRBD1 (5 bases). The ends were cut back, 5 bases at V and 1 base at J, with 7 bases in the middle. Germline values: CDR1 KGHDR, CDR2 SFDVKD. The length of the CDR3 is 13 residues. The CDR3 DNA reads TGTGCCACCAGTGGGGGCCGGAACACTGAAGCTTTCTTT. This codes for CATSGGRNTEAFF.

This sequence joins TRBV5-1 and TRBJ1-2; unclear D gene. CDR3 length equals 12 residues. Trimming took 1 base from V and 8 from J, leaving 9 bases between them. CDR1 is SGHRS and CDR2 is YFSETQ in the germline V gene. CDR3 region: CASSLTERGYTF. The CDR3 bases are TGCGCCAGCAGCTTGACGGAACGGGGCTACACCTTC.